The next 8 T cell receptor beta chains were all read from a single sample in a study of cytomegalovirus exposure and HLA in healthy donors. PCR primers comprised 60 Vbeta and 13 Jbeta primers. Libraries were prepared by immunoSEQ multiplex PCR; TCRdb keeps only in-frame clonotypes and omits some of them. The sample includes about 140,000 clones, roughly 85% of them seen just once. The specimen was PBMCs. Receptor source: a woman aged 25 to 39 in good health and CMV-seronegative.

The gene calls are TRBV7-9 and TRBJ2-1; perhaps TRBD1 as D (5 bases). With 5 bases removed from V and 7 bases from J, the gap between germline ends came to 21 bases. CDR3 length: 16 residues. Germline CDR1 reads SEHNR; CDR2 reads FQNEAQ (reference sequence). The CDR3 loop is CASSPQGIRNQNEQFF. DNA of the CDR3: TGTGCCAGCAGCCCCCAGGGTATTCGTAATCAAAATGAGCAGTTCTTC.

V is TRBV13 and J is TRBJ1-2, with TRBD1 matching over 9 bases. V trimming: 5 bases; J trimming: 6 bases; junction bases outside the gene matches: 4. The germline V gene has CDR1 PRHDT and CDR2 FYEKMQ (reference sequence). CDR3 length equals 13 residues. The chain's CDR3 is CASSPGTGNGYTF. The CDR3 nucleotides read TGTGCCAGCAGCCCCGGGACAGGGAATGGCTACACCTTC.

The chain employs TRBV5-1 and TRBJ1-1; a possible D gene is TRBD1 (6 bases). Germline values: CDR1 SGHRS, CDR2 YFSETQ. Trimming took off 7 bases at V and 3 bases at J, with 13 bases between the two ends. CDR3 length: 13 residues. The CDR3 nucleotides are TGCGCCAGCGGGGAGCAGGGGCACACTGAAGCTTTCTTT. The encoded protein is CASGEQGHTEAFF.

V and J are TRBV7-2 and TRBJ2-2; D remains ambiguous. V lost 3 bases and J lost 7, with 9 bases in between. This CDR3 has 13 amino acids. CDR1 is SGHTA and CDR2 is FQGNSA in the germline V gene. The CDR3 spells CASSFRSGGELFF. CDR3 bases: TGTGCCAGCAGCTTTCGGTCTGGCGGGGAGCTGTTTTTT.

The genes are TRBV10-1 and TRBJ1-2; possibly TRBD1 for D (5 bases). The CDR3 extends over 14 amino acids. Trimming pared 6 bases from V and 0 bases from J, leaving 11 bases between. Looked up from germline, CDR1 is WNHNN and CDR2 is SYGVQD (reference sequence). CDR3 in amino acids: CASRKGRANYGYTF. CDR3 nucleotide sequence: TGCGCCAGCAGAAAGGGCAGGGCTAACTATGGCTACACCTTC.

The CDR3, as DNA: TGCGCCAGCAGCCATAGAACTGGGTCCTCGCAGGATGAGCAGTTCTTC. It encodes CASSHRTGSSQDEQFF. The genes are TRBV4-1 and TRBJ2-1; no definite D call. Deletions cut 3 bases from V and 8 bases from J, with 20 bases between. The CDR3 consists of 16 residues. Germline CDR1 and CDR2: MGHRA and YSYEKL.

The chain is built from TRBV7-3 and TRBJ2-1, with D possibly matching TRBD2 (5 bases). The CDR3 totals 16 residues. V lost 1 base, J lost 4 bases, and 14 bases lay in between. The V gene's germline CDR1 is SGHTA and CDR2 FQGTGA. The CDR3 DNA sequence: TGTGCCAGCAGCTTAATGTCAGGTGGGGAGTACAATGAGCAGTTCTTC. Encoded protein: CASSLMSGGEYNEQFF.

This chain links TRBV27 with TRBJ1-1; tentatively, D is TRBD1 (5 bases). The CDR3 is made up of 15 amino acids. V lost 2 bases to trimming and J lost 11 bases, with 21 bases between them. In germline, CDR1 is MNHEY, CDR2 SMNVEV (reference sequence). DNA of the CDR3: TGTGCCAGCAGTTTAAATCAGGACGGACGGGGGATTGCTTTCTTT. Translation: CASSLNQDGRGIAFF.